Below, 12 T cell receptor beta chains from the same sample are listed, as sequenced in a study of beta chain features in type 1 diabetes. TCRB transcripts that were expressed got sequenced, as all of the isolated RNA had been reverse transcribed. TCRdb's copy holds only in-frame clones and misses some; the assay was immunoSEQ multiplex PCR. Of a few hundred thousand clones listed, about 14% are singletons. Sequenced material: naive CD4+ T cells from blood. These receptor sequences come from a young woman in good health.

The J gene is TRBJ2-1, the V gene TRBV5-4; 10 nucleotides align to TRBD2. V lost 5 bases and J lost 8; bases outside the gene matches: 10. The CDR3 is 15 amino acids. The germline CDR1 and CDR2 sequences are SGHNT and YYREEE (reference sequence). The CDR3 loop reads CASSSPGTSVHEQFF. The CDR3 DNA reads as TGTGCCAGCAGTTCCCCCGGGACTAGCGTCCATGAGCAGTTCTTC.

The chain joins TRBV30 to TRBJ1-5; D ambiguous. The CDR3 consists of 15 residues. The V and J ends lost 3 bases and 1 base respectively, with 13 bases between them. Germline V gene data show CDR1 as GTSNPN and CDR2 as SVGIG (reference sequence). CDR3 amino acids: CAWRAGMTSNQPQHF. CDR3 DNA sequence: TGTGCCTGGAGGGCGGGAATGACGAGCAATCAGCCCCAGCATTTT.

The V and J genes are TRBV28 and TRBJ1-4; D is unclear. Germline V CDR1 and CDR2: MDHEN, SYDVKM. Trimming removed 10 bases from V and 0 bases from J, with 6 bases in between. This CDR3 spans 12 amino acids. Here the CDR3 reads CATQATNEKLFF. The CDR3 coding sequence is TGTGCCACCCAGGCAACTAATGAAAAACTGTTTTTT.

The chain carries TRBV29-1 and TRBJ1-1; 7 bases map to TRBD1. The CDR3 contains 13 residues. Germline CDR1 and CDR2: SQVTM and ANQGSEA. V trimming: 7 bases; J trimming: 10 bases; junction bases outside the gene matches: 15. CDR3 coding DNA: TGCAGCGCTACCGGGACAGTAATGGGCACAGCTTTCTTT. This codes for CSATGTVMGTAFF.

As for this clone: Other DNA sequences in this specimen translate into the identical CDR3. The rearrangement joins TRBV5-1 to TRBJ2-6; possible D gene TRBD2, 5 bases. The CDR3 loop spans 15 amino acids. CDR1 and CDR2 from the germline V gene are SGHRS and YFSETQ. V dropped 1 base and J dropped 0 bases, with 5 bases sitting between them. The CDR3 bases are TGCGCCAGCAGCTTGACTAGCTCTGGGGCCAACGTCCTGACTTTC. Translating it yields CASSLTSSGANVLTF.

This chain links TRBV30 with TRBJ2-1; 11 nucleotides agree with TRBD1. The trim removed 0 bases at V and 4 bases at J, leaving 2 bases unmatched. The CDR3 sequence is 15 residues long. CDR1 is GTSNPN, CDR2 SVGIG, per germline (reference sequence). The CDR3 is CAWSVGTGGYNEQFF. In nucleotides, the CDR3 is TGTGCCTGGAGTGTAGGGACAGGGGGGTACAATGAGCAGTTCTTC.

The chain couples TRBV28 to TRBJ2-6, with TRBD1 as a possible D gene (6 bases). In germline, CDR1 is MDHEN, CDR2 SYDVKM. V lost 5 bases, J lost 4 bases, and 15 bases lay in between. There are 16 residues in the CDR3. This CDR3 reads CASSLTTGPGANVLTF. CDR3 nucleotides: TGTGCCAGCAGTCTTACTACAGGGCCAGGGGCCAACGTCCTGACTTTC. Full variable domain (outside the CDR3, taken from reference TRBV28 and TRBJ2-6): DVKVTQSSRYLVKRTGEKVFLECVQDMDHENMFWYRQDPGLGLRLIYFSYDVKMKEKGDIPEGYSVSREKKERFSLILESASTNQTSMYLCASSLTTGPGANVLTFGAGSRLTVL.

This clone was seen a few times. The chain employs TRBV11-2 and TRBJ2-3; 8 nucleotides align to TRBD2. The germline gives CDR1 SGHAT, CDR2 FQNNGV. V lost 5 bases, J lost 3 bases, and 4 bases stayed unmatched. The CDR3 consists of 14 residues. The CDR3 reads CASSRSGGTDTQYF. In DNA form, the CDR3 reads TGTGCCAGCAGCCGTTCGGGAGGGACAGATACGCAGTATTTT.

A few counts support this clone. The gene calls are TRBV18 and TRBJ1-1; D gene unclear. Trimming pared 0 bases from V and 1 base from J, leaving 6 bases between. CDR3 length equals 14 residues. Per the germline V gene, CDR1 is KGHSH and CDR2 is LQKENI. DNA of the CDR3: TGTGCCAGCTCACCACCGTCAGAGAACACTGAAGCTTTCTTT. It codes for CASSPPSENTEAFF.

The rearrangement links TRBV15 to TRBJ1-5, with TRBD1 as a possible D gene (6 bases). Germline lookup yields CDR1 LNHNV and CDR2 YYDKDF (reference sequence). The CDR3 runs to 18 residues. V lost 0 bases, J lost 0 bases, and 15 bases lay in between. The CDR3 is CATSRDHLGQISNQPQHF. The CDR3 bases are TGTGCCACCAGCAGAGATCACCTCGGACAGATTAGCAATCAGCCCCAGCATTTT.

This chain uses TRBV28 with TRBJ2-7; 8 bases are shared with TRBD2. The CDR3 has 16 residues. V shed 3 bases and J 0 bases; nucleotides not matched to a gene: 7. Germline loops: CDR1 MDHEN, CDR2 SYDVKM. The CDR3 DNA is TGTGCCAGCAGTTTTTCCCGGACTAGCTTCTCCTACGAGCAGTACTTC. It specifies CASSFSRTSFSYEQYF.

The J gene is TRBJ1-1, the V gene TRBV29-1; D unresolved. Germline assignment: CDR1 SQVTM and CDR2 ANQGSEA. The CDR3 spans 13 residues. The V end lost 4 bases, the J end lost 0 bases, and 9 bases lay between the germline ends. Here the CDR3 DNA reads TGCAGCGTTGTTTGGCAGTTGAACACTGAAGCTTTCTTT. It translates to CSVVWQLNTEAFF.